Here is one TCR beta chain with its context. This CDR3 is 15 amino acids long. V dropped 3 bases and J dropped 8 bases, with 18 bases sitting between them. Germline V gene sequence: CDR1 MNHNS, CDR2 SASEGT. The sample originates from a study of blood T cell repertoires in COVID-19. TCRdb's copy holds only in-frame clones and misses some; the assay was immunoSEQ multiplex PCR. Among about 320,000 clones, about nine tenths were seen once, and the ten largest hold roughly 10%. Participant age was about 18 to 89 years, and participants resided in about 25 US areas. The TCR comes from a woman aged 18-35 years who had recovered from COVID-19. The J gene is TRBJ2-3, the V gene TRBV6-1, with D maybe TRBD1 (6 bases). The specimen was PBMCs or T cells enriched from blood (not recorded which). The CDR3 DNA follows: TGTGCCAGCAGTGATGAGGGGGTGGTCAGTGGTACGCAGTATTTT. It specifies CASSDEGVVSGTQYF.